This T cell receptor beta chain was observed in a study of cytomegalovirus exposure and HLA in healthy donors. The PCR used 60 Vbeta and 13 Jbeta primers. Produced via immunoSEQ multiplex PCR; TCRdb's table is partial and in-frame only. The sample includes 150,000 to 200,000 clones, about 76% of them seen just once. This CDR3 comprises 15 residues. Germline CDR1 MDHEN, CDR2 SYDVKM. The V and J ends lost 2 bases and 5 bases respectively, with 16 bases between them. Study-level points and caveats: Common viral pathogens seemed, in a later analysis, to connect with several of the most significant clusters. Later work associated fewer than 20,000 TCR beta sequences with HLA alleles at 0.05 false discovery rate.

This clone rates as medium-sized. The antigen is undetermined. The chain couples TRBV28 to TRBJ2-7; a weak D match, TRBD2 (6 bases). The specimen was PBMCs. This receptor was taken from a female donor in good health and CMV-seronegative. The CDR3 reads CASSLGDSGSHEQYF. The CDR3 DNA reads TGTGCCAGCAGTTTAGGGGACTCCGGAAGCCACGAGCAGTACTTC.